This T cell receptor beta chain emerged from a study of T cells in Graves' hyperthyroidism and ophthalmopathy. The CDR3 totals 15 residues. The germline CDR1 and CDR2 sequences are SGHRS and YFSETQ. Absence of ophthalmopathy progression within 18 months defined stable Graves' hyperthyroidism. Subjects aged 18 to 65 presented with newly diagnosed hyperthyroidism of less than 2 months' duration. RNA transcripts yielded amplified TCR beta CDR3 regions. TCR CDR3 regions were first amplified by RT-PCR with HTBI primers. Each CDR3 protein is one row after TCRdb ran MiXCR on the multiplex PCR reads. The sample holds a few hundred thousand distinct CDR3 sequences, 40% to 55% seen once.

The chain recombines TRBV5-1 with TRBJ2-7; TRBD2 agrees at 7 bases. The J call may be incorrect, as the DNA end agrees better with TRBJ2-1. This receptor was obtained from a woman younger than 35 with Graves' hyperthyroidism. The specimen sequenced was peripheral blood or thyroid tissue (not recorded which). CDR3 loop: CASRGGSNRLDEQFF. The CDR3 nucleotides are TGCGCCAGCAGGGGCGGGAGTAACCGTCTGGATGAGCAGTTCTTC.